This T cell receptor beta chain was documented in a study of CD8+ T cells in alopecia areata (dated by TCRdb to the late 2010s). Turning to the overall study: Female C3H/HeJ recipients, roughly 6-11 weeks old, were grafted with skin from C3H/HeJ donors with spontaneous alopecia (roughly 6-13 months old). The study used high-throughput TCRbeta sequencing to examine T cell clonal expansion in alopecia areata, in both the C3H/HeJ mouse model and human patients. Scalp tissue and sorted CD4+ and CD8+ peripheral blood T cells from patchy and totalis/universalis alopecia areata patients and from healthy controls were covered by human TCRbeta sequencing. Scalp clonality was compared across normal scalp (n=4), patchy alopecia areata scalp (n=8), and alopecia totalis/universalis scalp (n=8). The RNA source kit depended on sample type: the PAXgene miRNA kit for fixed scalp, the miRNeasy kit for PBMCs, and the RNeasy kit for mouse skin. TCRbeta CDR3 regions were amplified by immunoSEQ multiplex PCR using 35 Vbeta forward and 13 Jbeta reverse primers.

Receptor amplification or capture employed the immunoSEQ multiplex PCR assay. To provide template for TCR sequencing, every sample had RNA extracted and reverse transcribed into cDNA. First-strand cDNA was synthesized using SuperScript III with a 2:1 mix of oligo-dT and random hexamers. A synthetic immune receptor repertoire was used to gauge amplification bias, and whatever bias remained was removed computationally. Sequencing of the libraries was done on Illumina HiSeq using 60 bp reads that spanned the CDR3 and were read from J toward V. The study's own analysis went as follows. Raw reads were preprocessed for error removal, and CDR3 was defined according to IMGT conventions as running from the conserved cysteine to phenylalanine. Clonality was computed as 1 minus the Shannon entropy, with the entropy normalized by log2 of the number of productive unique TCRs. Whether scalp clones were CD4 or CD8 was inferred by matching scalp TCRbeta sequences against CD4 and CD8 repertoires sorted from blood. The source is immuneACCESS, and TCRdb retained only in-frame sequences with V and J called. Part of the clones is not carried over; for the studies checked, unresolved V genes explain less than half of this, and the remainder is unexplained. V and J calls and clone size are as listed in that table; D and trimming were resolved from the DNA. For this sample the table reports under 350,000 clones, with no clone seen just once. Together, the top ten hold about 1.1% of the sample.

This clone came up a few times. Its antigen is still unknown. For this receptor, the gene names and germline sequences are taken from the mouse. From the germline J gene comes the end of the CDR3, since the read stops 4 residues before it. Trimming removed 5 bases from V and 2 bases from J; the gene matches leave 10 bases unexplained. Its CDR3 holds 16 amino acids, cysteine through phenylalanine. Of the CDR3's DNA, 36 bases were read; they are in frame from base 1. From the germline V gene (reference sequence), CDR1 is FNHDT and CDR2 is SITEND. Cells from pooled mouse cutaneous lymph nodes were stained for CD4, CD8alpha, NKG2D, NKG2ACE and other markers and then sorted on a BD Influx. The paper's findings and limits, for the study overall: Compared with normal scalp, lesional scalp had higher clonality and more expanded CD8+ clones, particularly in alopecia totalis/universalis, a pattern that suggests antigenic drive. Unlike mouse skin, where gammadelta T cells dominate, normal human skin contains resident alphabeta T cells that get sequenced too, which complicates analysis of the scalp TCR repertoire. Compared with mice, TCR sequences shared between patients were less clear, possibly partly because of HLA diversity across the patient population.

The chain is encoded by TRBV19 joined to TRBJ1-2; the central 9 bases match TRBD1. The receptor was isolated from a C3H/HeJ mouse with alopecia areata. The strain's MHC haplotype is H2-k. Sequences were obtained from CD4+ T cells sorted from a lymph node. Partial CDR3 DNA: TGTGCCAGCAGCCCCTTTGGGACAGGGAGGAACTCC. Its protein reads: CASSPFGTGRNS. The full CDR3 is CASSPFGTGRNSDYTF.